This T cell receptor (beta chain) was identified during a study of blood T cell repertoires in COVID-19 (dated by TCRdb to between 2020 and 2021). Broadly, across the study: Samples from collaborators originated in the United States, Italy and Spain and spanned both the acute and convalescent phases of COVID-19. The dataset comprised deeply sampled blood TCRbeta repertoires from subjects exposed to, actively infected with, or recovered from COVID-19. The repertoires were made available in a free public database intended to serve as a resource for research on the immune response to SARS-CoV-2. HLA class I and class II types, where available, came from metadata supplied by the sample provider rather than from assay-based typing. The material from the prospective study consisted of cDNA or gDNA derived from T cells, B-cell-depleted T cells, or PBMCs. A de-identified subject ID, COVID-19 status, age in years and sex were almost always included in the sample metadata. Samples came from the ongoing ImmuneRACE study (first 160 participants) plus 1,254 subjects from 6 global collaborators. Points the paper makes about the study in general: How much clinical and demographic metadata was included differed by source and by participant, and the metadata was provided uncurated.

In the prospective study, participants were about 18 to 95 years old, resided in about two dozen geographic areas of the United States, and were enrolled through a virtual design. Cohort assignment in the prospective study relied on participant-reported clinical history from a screening survey and a study questionnaire. In the prospective study, whole blood, serum and a nasopharyngeal or oropharyngeal swab were collected from each participant by mobile phlebotomists. Additional blood draws and questionnaires over an approximately 2-month period could optionally be provided by prospective study participants. Before DNA extraction, prospective study blood samples were shipped either frozen or at room temperature. TCRbeta CDR3 regions were amplified from genomic DNA by means of the immunoSEQ Assay, a bias-controlled multiplex PCR. As for how the authors treated the data: Nucleated cell counts per sample were estimated from amplification of reference gene primers within the assay. Sequence reads were collapsed and filtered to measure the absolute abundance of every unique TCRbeta CDR3 rearrangement. For each sample, productive Simpson clonality was calculated by taking the square root of Simpson's diversity index across productive rearrangements. The table was pulled from immuneACCESS by TCRdb, which kept in-frame rearrangements only. Such tables lose some clones; where checked, under half of the loss comes from unresolved V genes, and the rest has no known cause. V and J calls and clone size come straight from that table; D and trimming were deduced from the DNA. The sample has fewer than 450,000 clones on record, nearly 90% of them singletons. Together, the top ten hold approximately 2.1% of the sample.

With regard to this clone: What this receptor recognizes is not known. Base quality data are lacking; no much larger clone is found one base away.

Including cysteine and phenylalanine, the CDR3 has 14 amino acids. The read is trimmed to its CDR3 DNA, 42 bases read in frame from base 1. The germline V gene encodes CDR1 SGDLS and CDR2 YYNGEE. V ends up 2 bases short and J 8 bases short, with an unmatched junction base count of 3. The receptor chain draws on TRBV9 and TRBJ1-6, with TRBD1 matching 8 junction bases. The TCR originated in a woman in her 40s with acute COVID-19. Input material: PBMCs or T cells enriched from blood (not recorded which). DNA sequence: TGTGCCAGCAGCGTTGGACAGGGTTATTCACCCCTCCACTTT. It specifies CASSVGQGYSPLHF.